The 4 T cell receptor beta chains below come from one sample, sequenced in a study of CD8 T cells in ankylosing spondylitis. Each CDR3 protein is one row after TCRdb ran MiXCR on the 5' RACE reads. The table records roughly 100,000 distinct CDR3 sequences, under 30% of them present only once. Sequenced sample: synovial fluid, either unsorted or a sorted T cell fraction (not recorded which). The origin of the receptors is a male donor with ankylosing spondylitis.

A few counts support this clonotype. The chain uses TRBV7-9 and TRBJ2-7; perhaps TRBD1 as D (6 bases). Germline V CDR1 and CDR2: SEHNR, FQNEAQ (reference sequence). The CDR3 has 14 residues. Between the trimmed V and J ends, which lost 5 bases and 1 base, there was a span of 12 bases. CDR3 DNA sequence: TGTGCCAGCAGCCAAGTAGACAGGTCCTACGAGCAGTACTTC. It specifies CASSQVDRSYEQYF.

In this sample, this clonotype turned up many times. The chain uses TRBV4-1 and TRBJ1-2, with no clear D. Germline CDR1 MGHRA, CDR2 YSYEKL. V gave up 5 bases and J gave up 8 bases, with 15 bases separating them. This CDR3 is built from 13 residues. The CDR3 DNA reads TGCGCCAGCAGCAAAGCGAAGGGTCAAGGCTACACCTTC. Protein: CASSKAKGQGYTF.

This chain links TRBV29-1 with TRBJ2-7; D might be TRBD1 (5 bases). The V and J ends lost 1 base and 3 bases respectively, with 7 bases between them. CDR1 and CDR2 from the germline V gene are SQVTM and ANQGSEA. CDR3 size: 12 residues. The CDR3 loop is CSVEGQGYEQYF. Here the CDR3 DNA reads TGCAGCGTTGAAGGGCAGGGCTACGAGCAGTACTTC.

This clonotype was detected ten times or more. The rearrangement joins TRBV20-1 to TRBJ2-7; tentatively, D is TRBD2 (6 bases). V dropped 0 bases and J dropped 7 bases, with 10 bases sitting between them. The V gene's germline CDR1 is DFQATT and CDR2 SNEGSKA (reference sequence). The CDR3 covers 12 residues. CDR3 residues: CSARDHGGEQYV. The CDR3 nucleotides are TGCAGTGCTAGAGATCACGGGGGTGAGCAGTACGTC.